Listed here are 13 T cell receptor beta chains from one sample, sequenced in a study of cytomegalovirus exposure and HLA in healthy donors. The PCR used 60 Vbeta and 13 Jbeta primers. Generated by immunoSEQ multiplex PCR, the TCRdb table keeps only in-frame clones and is missing some. Of under 250,000 clones listed, around 73% are singletons. Specimen: PBMCs. These receptors originate from a male donor in good health and CMV-seronegative.

V usage is TRBV28 and J usage is TRBJ2-1; 15 nucleotides align to TRBD2. The trim removed 7 bases at V and 11 bases at J, leaving 6 bases unmatched. The CDR3 contains 14 residues. Germline lookup yields CDR1 MDHEN and CDR2 SYDVKM. Written as DNA, the CDR3 is TGTGCCAGCACTCGGACTAGCGGGAGGGTAAAGCAGTTCTTC. As protein: CASTRTSGRVKQFF.

The chain uses TRBV19 and TRBJ2-7; 8 bases are shared with TRBD1. Germline V CDR1 and CDR2: LNHDA, SQIVND (reference sequence). This CDR3 is 12 amino acids long. V trimming: 11 bases; J trimming: 7 bases; junction bases outside the gene matches: 10. The CDR3, as DNA: TGTGCCCCCCGGACAGGGAGGCGGGAGCAGTACTTC. Its translation: CAPRTGRREQYF.

This chain uses TRBV6-5 with TRBJ1-6; D is perhaps TRBD1 (6 bases). The V and J ends lost 6 bases and 7 bases respectively, with 13 bases between them. This CDR3 spans 14 amino acids. Germline lookup yields CDR1 MNHEY and CDR2 SVGAGI. The CDR3 DNA sequence: TGTGCCAGCAGCTTAGGACAGTTAAATTCACCCCTCCACTTT. It specifies CASSLGQLNSPLHF.

This clone has only one observation. The CDR3 DNA is TGTGCCAGCAGTACTACATCCGGGCAGTACTTC. Its protein product is CASSTTSGQYF. This chain uses TRBV6-6 with TRBJ2-7; D gene uncertain. Germline V lookup: CDR1 MNHNY, CDR2 SVGAGI (reference sequence). The V end lost 5 bases, the J end lost 9 bases, and 11 bases lay between the germline ends. The CDR3 loop spans 11 amino acids.

The sample holds one count of this clone. The chain uses TRBV15 and TRBJ2-3, with D possibly matching TRBD2 (6 bases). The CDR3 consists of 15 residues. Trimming removed 0 bases at V and 6 bases at J, with 13 bases between. Germline-derived CDR1 and CDR2 are LNHNV and YYDKDF (reference sequence). The CDR3 bases are TGTGCCACCAGCAGAGATCGGACTATAGGGGATACGCAGTATTTT. As protein: CATSRDRTIGDTQYF.

This chain uses TRBV7-8 with TRBJ1-3, with 10 bases that match TRBD1. J lost 7 bases, V lost 5 bases, and 5 bases had no gene match. Germline lookup yields CDR1 SGHVS and CDR2 FQNEAQ. The length of the CDR3 is 14 residues. The CDR3 coding sequence is TGTGCCAGCAGCCCGGGGACAGGGGCGAACACCATATATTTT. It is translated as CASSPGTGANTIYF.

This sequence joins TRBV7-7 and TRBJ1-1; maybe TRBD1 (6 bases). Germline V gives CDR1 SSHAT, CDR2 FNYEAQ (reference sequence). V shed 7 bases and J shed 6 bases, with 18 bases lying between them. The CDR3 runs to 14 residues. CDR3 DNA: TGTGCCAGCACCCTTAGCAGGGGTTCGTCTGAAGCTTTCTTT. Translating it yields CASTLSRGSSEAFF.

This clone has a single count. V gene TRBV27 combines with J gene TRBJ2-7, with 7 bases fitting TRBD1. The CDR3 is 16 amino acids. The trim removed 1 base at V and 1 base at J, leaving 7 bases unmatched. Germline V gives CDR1 MNHEY, CDR2 SMNVEV (reference sequence). Here the CDR3 DNA reads TGTGCCAGCAGTTTATTACAGGGACAGCCTTCCTACGAGCAGTACTTC. This gives the protein CASSLLQGQPSYEQYF.

This clone occurred a few times. The V call is TRBV5-1, the J call TRBJ2-5, with 7 bases matching TRBD1. The CDR3 runs to 14 residues. Germline CDR1 reads SGHRS; CDR2 reads YFSETQ. V was pared by 4 bases and J by 1 base, with 4 bases of the junction left unmatched. CDR3 nucleotides: TGCGCCAGCAGCCTAGGGGGCAGCCAAGAGACCCAGTACTTC. Translated: CASSLGGSQETQYF.

The gene calls are TRBV5-1 and TRBJ2-5; D is uncertain. CDR3 length equals 15 residues. V dropped 3 bases and J dropped 2 bases, with 14 bases sitting between them. CDR1 and CDR2 from the germline V gene are SGHRS and YFSETQ. The CDR3 reads CASSYLLGVQETQYF. CDR3 DNA sequence: TGCGCCAGCAGCTATCTACTCGGAGTTCAAGAGACCCAGTACTTC.

The V call is TRBV27, the J call TRBJ2-5; possible D gene TRBD2, 5 bases. The tail of the sequence fits TRBJ2-7 better, so the J call may be wrong. Germline CDR1 and CDR2: MNHEY and SMNVEV (reference sequence). The CDR3 totals 13 residues. The DNA of the CDR3 is TGTGCCAGCAGTTTAGCGAGGGCCTACGAGCAGTACTTC. This codes for CASSLARAYEQYF.

The chain is built from TRBV28 and TRBJ2-7, with D possibly matching TRBD1 (6 bases). Germline V gene sequence: CDR1 MDHEN, CDR2 SYDVKM. The V gene lost 6 bases and the J gene lost 7 bases, with 13 bases spanning the gap. This CDR3 is 12 amino acids long. CDR3 loop: CASSQRGSEQYF. The CDR3 nucleotides are TGTGCCAGCAGCCAAAGGGGGTCTGAGCAGTACTTC.

V gene TRBV11-2 combines with J gene TRBJ2-7; D is perhaps TRBD2 (5 bases). The CDR3 covers 15 residues. Looked up from germline, CDR1 is SGHAT and CDR2 is FQNNGV. The V end was cut by 7 bases, the J end by 0 bases, with 16 bases between. The chain's CDR3 is CASTPSTADSYEQYF. In DNA, the CDR3 is TGTGCCAGCACCCCGAGTACAGCGGACTCCTACGAGCAGTACTTC.